This T cell receptor (beta chain) was observed in a study of T cell repertoires in ileal Crohn's disease. Here immunoSEQ multiplex PCR was the method, and the copy in TCRdb shows in-frame clones only, minus some. The table includes approximately 5,000 clones, about 81% detected once. The receptor was derived from an adult with Crohn's disease. The sequenced sample was ileal tissue.

The CDR3 sequence: CASSRAGPNTEAFF. DNA for the CDR3: TGTGCCAGCAGCCGCGCGGGGCCGAACACTGAAGCTTTCTTT. V usage is TRBV7-3 and J usage is TRBJ1-1; D perhaps matches TRBD1 (5 bases). V was trimmed by 5 bases and J by 1 base, leaving 11 bases between them. The V gene's germline CDR1 is SGHTA and CDR2 FQGTGA. The CDR3 contains 14 residues.